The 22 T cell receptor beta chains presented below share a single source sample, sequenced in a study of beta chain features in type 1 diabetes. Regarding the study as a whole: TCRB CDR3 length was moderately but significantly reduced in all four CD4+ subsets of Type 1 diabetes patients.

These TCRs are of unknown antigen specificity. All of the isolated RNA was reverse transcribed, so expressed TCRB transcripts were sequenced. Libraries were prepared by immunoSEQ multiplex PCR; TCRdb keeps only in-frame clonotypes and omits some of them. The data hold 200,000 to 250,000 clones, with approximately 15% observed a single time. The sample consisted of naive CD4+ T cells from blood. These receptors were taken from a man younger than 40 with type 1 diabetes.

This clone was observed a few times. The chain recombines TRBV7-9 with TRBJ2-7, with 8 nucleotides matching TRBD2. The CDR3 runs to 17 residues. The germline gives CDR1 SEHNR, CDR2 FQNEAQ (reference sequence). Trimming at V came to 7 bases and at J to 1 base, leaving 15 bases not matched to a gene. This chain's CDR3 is CASTVKGSGRSSYEQYF. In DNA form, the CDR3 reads TGTGCCAGCACCGTTAAGGGAAGCGGGAGATCGTCCTACGAGCAGTACTTC.

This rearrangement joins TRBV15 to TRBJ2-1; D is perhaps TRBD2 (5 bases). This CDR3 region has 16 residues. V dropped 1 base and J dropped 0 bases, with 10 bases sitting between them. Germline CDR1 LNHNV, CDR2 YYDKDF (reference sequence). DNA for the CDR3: TGTGCCACCAGCAGAGCCCGAGGGCTCTCCTACAATGAGCAGTTCTTC. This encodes CATSRARGLSYNEQFF.

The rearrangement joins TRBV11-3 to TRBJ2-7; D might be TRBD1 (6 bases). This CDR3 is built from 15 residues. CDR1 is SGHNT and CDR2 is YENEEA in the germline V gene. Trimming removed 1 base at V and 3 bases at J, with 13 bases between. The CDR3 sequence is CASSLGAPGDYEQYF. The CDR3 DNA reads TGTGCCAGCAGCTTAGGAGCACCAGGGGACTACGAGCAGTACTTC. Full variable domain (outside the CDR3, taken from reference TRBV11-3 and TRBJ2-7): EAGVVQSPRYKIIEKKQPVAFWCNPISGHNTLYWYLQNLGQGPELLIRYENEEAVDDSQLPKDRFSAERLKGVDSTLKIQPAELGDSAVYLCASSLGAPGDYEQYFGPGTRLTVT.

The CDR3: CASSLGGRGDEQYF. The CDR3 DNA reads TGTGCCAGCTCACTCGGAGGGCGAGGAGACGAGCAGTACTTC. V and J are TRBV18 and TRBJ2-7; weak D call: TRBD2 (6 bases). The CDR3 sequence is 14 residues long. The germline CDR1 and CDR2 sequences are KGHSH and LQKENI. The V and J ends lost 4 bases and 5 bases respectively, with 15 bases between them.

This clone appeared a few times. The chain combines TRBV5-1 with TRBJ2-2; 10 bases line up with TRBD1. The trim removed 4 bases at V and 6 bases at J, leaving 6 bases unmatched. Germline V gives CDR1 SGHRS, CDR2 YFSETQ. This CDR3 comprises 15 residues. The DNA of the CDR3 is TGCGCCAGCAGCCCCGGGACAGGGGCGGCCGGGGAGCTGTTTTTT. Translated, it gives CASSPGTGAAGELFF.

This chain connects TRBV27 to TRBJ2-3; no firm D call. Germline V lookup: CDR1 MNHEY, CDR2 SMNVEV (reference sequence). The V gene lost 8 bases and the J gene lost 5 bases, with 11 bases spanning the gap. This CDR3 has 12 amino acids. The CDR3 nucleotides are TGTGCCAGCCGACTTAACATAGATACGCAGTATTTT. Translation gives CASRLNIDTQYF.

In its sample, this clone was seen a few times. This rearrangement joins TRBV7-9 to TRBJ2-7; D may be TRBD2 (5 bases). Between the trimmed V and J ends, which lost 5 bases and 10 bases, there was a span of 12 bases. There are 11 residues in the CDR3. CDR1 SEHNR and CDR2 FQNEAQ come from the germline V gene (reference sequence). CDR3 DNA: TGTGCCAGCAGCCTAGGACTTCAACAGTACTTC. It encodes CASSLGLQQYF.

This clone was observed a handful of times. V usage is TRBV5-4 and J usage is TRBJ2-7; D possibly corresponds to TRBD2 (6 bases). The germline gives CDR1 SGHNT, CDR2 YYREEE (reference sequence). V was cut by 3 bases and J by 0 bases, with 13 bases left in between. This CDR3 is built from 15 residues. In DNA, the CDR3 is TGTGCCAGCAGCTACGGGACTCTTAGCTCCTACGAGCAGTACTTC. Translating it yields CASSYGTLSSYEQYF. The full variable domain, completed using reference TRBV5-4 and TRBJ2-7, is ETGVTQSPTHLIKTRGQQVTLRCSSQSGHNTVSWYQQALGQGPQFIFQYYREEENGRGNFPPRFSGLQFPNYSSELNVNALELDDSALYLCASSYGTLSSYEQYFGPGTRLTVT.

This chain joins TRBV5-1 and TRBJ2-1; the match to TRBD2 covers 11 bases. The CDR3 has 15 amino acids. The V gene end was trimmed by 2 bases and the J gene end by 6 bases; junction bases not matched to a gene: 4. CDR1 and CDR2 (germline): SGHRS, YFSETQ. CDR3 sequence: CASSFQLAGANEQFF. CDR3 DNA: TGCGCCAGCAGCTTCCAACTAGCGGGAGCCAATGAGCAGTTCTTC.

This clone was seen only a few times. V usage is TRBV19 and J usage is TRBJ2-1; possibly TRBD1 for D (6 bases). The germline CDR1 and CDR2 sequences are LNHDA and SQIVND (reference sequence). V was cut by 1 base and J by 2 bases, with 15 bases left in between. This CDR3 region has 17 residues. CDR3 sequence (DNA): TGTGCCAGTAGTATAGGTCCCTCCAGGGGAGCCTACAATGAGCAGTTCTTC. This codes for CASSIGPSRGAYNEQFF.

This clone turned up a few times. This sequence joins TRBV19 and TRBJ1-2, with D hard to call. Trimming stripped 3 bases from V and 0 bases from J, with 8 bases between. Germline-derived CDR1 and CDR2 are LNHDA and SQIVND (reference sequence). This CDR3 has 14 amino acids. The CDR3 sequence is CASSIVGANYGYTF. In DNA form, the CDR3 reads TGTGCCAGTAGTATTGTCGGAGCTAACTATGGCTACACCTTC. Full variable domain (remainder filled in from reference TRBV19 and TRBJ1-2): DGGITQSPKYLFRKEGQNVTLSCEQNLNHDAMYWYRQDPGQGLRLIYYSQIVNDFQKGDIAEGYSVSREKKESFPLTVTSAQKNPTAFYLCASSIVGANYGYTFGSGTRLTVV.

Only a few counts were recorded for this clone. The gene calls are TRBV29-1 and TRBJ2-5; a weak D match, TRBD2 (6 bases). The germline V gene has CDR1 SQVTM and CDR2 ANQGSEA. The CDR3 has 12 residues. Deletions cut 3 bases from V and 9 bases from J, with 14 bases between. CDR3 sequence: CSVEGGLGSQYF. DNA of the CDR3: TGCAGCGTTGAGGGGGGACTTGGTTCCCAGTACTTC. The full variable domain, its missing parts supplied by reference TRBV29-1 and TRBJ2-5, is SAVISQKPSRDICQRGTSLTIQCQVDSQVTMMFWYRQQPGQSLTLIATANQGSEATYESGFVIDKFPISRPNLTFSTLTVSNMSPEDSSIYLCSVEGGLGSQYFGPGTRLLVL.

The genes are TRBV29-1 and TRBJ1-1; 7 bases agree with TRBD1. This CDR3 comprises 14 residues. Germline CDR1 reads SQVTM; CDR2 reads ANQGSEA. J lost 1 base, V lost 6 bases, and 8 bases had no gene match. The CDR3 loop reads CSVDPGQRNTEAFF. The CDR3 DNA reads TGCAGCGTCGACCCGGGACAGCGGAACACTGAAGCTTTCTTT.

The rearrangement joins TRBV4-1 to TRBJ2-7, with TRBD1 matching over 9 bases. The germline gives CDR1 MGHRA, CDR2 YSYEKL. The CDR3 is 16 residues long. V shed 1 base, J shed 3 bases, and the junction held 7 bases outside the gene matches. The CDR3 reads CASSQGGGTGSYEQYF. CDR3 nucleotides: TGCGCCAGCAGCCAAGGGGGAGGGACAGGGAGCTACGAGCAGTACTTC.

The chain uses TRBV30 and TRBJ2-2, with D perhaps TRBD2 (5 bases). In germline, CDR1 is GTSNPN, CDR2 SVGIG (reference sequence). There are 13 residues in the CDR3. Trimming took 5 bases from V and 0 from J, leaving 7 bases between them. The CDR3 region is CAWAEANTGELFF. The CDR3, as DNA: TGTGCCTGGGCGGAGGCGAACACCGGGGAGCTGTTTTTT.

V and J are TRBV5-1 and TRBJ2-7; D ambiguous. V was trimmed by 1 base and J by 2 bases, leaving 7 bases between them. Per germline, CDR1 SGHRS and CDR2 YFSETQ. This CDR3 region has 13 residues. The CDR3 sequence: CASSLPAAYEQYF. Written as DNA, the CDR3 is TGCGCCAGCAGCTTGCCGGCGGCCTACGAGCAGTACTTC.

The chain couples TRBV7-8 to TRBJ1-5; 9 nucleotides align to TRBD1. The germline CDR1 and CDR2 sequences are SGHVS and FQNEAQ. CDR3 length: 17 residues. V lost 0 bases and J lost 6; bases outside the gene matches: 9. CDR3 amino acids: CASSLAGQGKFRQPQHF. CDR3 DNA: TGTGCCAGCAGCTTAGCGGGACAGGGTAAATTCCGTCAGCCCCAGCATTTT. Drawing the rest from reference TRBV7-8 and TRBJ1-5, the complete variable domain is GAGVSQSPRYKVAKRGQDVALRCDPISGHVSLFWYQQALGQGPEFLTYFQNEAQLDKSGLPSDRFFAERPEGSVSTLKIQRTQQEDSAVYLCASSLAGQGKFRQPQHFGDGTRLSIL.

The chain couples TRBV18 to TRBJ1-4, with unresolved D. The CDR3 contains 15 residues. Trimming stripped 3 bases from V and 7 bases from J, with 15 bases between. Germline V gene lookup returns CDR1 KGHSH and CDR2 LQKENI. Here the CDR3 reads CASSPVGNQAEKLFF. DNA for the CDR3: TGTGCCAGCTCACCGGTCGGCAATCAGGCTGAAAAACTGTTTTTT.

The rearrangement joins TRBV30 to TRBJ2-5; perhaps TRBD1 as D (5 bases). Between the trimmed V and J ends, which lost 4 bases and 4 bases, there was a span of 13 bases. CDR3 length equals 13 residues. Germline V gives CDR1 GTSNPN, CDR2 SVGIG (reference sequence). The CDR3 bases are TGTGCCTGGAACCTGGACATGGGAGAGACCCAGTACTTC. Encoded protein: CAWNLDMGETQYF.

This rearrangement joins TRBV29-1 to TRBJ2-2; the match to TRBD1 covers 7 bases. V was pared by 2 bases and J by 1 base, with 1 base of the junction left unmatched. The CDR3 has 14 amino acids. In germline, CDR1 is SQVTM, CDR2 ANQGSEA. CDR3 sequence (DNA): TGCAGCGTTGAAAGGACAGGGAACACCGGGGAGCTGTTTTTT. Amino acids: CSVERTGNTGELFF.

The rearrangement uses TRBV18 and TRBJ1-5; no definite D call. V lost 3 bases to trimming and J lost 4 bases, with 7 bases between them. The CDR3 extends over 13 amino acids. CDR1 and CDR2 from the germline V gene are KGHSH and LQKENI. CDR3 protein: CASSPQRNQPQHF. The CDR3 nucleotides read TGTGCCAGCTCACCCCAGAGGAATCAGCCCCAGCATTTT.

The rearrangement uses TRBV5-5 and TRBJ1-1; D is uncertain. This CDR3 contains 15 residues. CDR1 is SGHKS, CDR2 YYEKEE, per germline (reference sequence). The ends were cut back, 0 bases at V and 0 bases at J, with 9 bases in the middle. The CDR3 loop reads CASSLGGIMNTEAFF. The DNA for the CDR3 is TGTGCCAGCAGCTTGGGCGGAATCATGAACACTGAAGCTTTCTTT.